This TCR beta chain was sequenced during a study of cytomegalovirus exposure and HLA in healthy donors. Germline loops: CDR1 SEHNR, CDR2 FQNEAQ (reference sequence). This CDR3 contains 13 residues. The V end lost 5 bases, the J end lost 4 bases, and 9 bases lay between the germline ends. This PCR relied on a set of 60 Vbeta primers and 13 Jbeta primers. Using immunoSEQ multiplex PCR, the repertoire was profiled, and TCRdb retains in-frame clones only, with some absent. The data contain over 100,000 clones, roughly 9.1% of them singletons. Whole-study results and caveats: A later analysis reportedly found that, within productive TCRs, an Asian-associated ancestry cluster had fewer N-insertions than the mean observed across the approximately 670 donors.

A few counts support this clone. Its target is unknown. The rearrangement joins TRBV7-9 to TRBJ1-3, with unresolved D. The sequence derives from a middle-aged man in good health and CMV-seropositive. Sequenced sample: PBMCs. CDR3 coding DNA: TGTGCCAGCAGCGTACCGGTCGGAAACACCATATATTTT. Translation gives CASSVPVGNTIYF. Together with reference TRBV7-9 and TRBJ1-3, the CDR3 gives the full variable domain: DTGVSQNPRHKITKRGQNVTFRCDPISEHNRLYWYRQTLGQGPEFLTYFQNEAQLEKSRLLSDRFSAERPKGSFSTLEIQRTEQGDSAMYLCASSVPVGNTIYFGEGSWLTVV.